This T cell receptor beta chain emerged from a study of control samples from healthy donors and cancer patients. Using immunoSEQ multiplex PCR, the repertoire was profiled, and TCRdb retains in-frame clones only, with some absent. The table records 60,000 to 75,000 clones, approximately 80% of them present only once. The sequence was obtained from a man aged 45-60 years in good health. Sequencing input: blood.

The CDR3 spells CASSLVLSGTDTQYF. Here the CDR3 DNA reads TGTGCCAGCAGCCTCGTCTTATCTGGCACAGATACGCAGTATTTT. V is TRBV6-5 and J is TRBJ2-3; unclear D gene. Germline-derived CDR1 and CDR2 are MNHEY and SVGAGI. This CDR3 comprises 15 residues. Trimming took 6 bases from V and 1 from J, leaving 14 bases between them.